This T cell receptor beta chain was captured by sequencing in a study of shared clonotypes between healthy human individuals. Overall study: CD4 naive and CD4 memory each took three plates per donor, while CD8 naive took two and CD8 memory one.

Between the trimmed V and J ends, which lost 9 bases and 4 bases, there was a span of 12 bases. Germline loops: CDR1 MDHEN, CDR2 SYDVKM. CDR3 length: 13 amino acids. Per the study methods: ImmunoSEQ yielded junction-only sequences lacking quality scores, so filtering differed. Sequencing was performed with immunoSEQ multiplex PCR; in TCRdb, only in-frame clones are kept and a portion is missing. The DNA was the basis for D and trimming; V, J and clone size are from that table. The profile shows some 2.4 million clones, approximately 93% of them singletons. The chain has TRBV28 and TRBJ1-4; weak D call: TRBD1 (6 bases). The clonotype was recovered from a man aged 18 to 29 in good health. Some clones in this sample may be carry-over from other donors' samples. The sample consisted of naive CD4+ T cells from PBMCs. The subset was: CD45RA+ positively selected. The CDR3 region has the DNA TGTGCCAGTTCGGGGGCCCTTAATGAAAAACTGTTTTTT. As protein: CASSGALNEKLFF.